This T cell receptor (beta chain) was documented in a study of post-analysis software for immune sequencing data. Points from the study as a whole: TRBV5-6, TRBV5-1 and TRBV20-1 were among five TRBV segments more frequent in patients than controls. Compared with controls, patients showed significantly lower normalized Chao1 diversity.

Only a few counts were recorded for this clonotype. Antigen unknown. TCR beta libraries were prepared from cDNA with unique molecular identifiers. TCRdb reanalysed the PCR reads using MiXCR and keeps one entry per CDR3 protein. This repertoire shows about 820,000 distinct CDR3 sequences, under 70% found once; its top ten account for under 6%. The CDR3 runs to 13 residues. J lost 6 bases, V lost 8 bases, and 9 bases had no gene match. CDR1 is SEHNR, CDR2 FQNEAQ, per germline (reference sequence). The sample was blood. The V gene is TRBV7-9, the J gene TRBJ2-7; 8 nucleotides line up with TRBD1. The receptor was isolated from a girl aged 5-17 years with multiple sclerosis. The DNA for the CDR3 is TGTGCCAGCGTACCCAGACAGGGGACCGAGCAGTACTTC. Translated: CASVPRQGTEQYF.